This TCR beta chain was observed in a study of T cells in Graves' hyperthyroidism and ophthalmopathy. Authors of the study amplified TCR beta CDR3 regions from RNA transcripts. With the HTBI primer set, the TCR CDR3 went through a first round of RT-PCR. One entry per CDR3 protein, called by TCRdb with MiXCR from the multiplex PCR reads. The sample includes hundreds of thousands of distinct CDR3 sequences, 45% seen only once; the top ten take approximately 6.8%. This clonotype was detected only a few times. Its antigen remains unknown. Findings of the study overall: Ophthalmopathy was separated from stable hyperthyroidism by a 13 V-J model.

Specimen: peripheral blood or thyroid tissue (not recorded which). The TCR originated in an adult man with Graves' disease, either hyperthyroidism or ophthalmopathy (not recorded which).

CDR3 residues: CASSLSPEQNSGNTIYF. In DNA form, the CDR3 reads TGTGCCAGCAGCTTATCGCCGGAACAGAACTCTGGAAACACCATATATTTT. The gene calls are TRBV7-9 and TRBJ1-3; no clear D gene. In germline, CDR1 is SEHNR, CDR2 FQNEAQ (reference sequence). V was pared by 2 bases and J by 0 bases, with 14 bases between. The CDR3 has 17 amino acids.